These 16 T cell receptor beta chains originate from one sample sequenced in a study of shared clonotypes between healthy human individuals. Measured with immunoSEQ multiplex PCR; TCRdb has only the in-frame clones, and not every one. The sample yields 2 million or so clones, 90% to 95% seen once. Sequencing was done on a sample of naive CD4+ T cells sorted from blood. Subset given: CD45RA+ positively selected. The receptors here all came from a young man in good health.

This sequence joins TRBV19 and TRBJ2-7; D possibly corresponds to TRBD1 (6 bases). The CDR3 is 15 residues long. Trimming cost V 5 bases and J 7 bases, with 21 bases left between them. Germline V gives CDR1 LNHDA, CDR2 SQIVND (reference sequence). CDR3 in DNA: TGTGCCAGTAGTTCTCAGGGGAGCCCTACGTTGGAGCAGTACTTC. Protein: CASSSQGSPTLEQYF.

This chain uses TRBV19 with TRBJ2-5, with 10 positions matching TRBD1. Looked up from germline, CDR1 is LNHDA and CDR2 is SQIVND (reference sequence). V lost 4 bases, J lost 2 bases, and 7 bases stayed unmatched. CDR3 size: 16 residues. In DNA form, the CDR3 reads TGTGCCAGTAGTACCCCTGGACAGGGGGAGCAAGAGACCCAGTACTTC. This encodes CASSTPGQGEQETQYF.

V usage is TRBV6-6 and J usage is TRBJ2-3; D is unresolved. Trimming took off 0 bases at V and 4 bases at J, with 8 bases between the two ends. This CDR3 has 14 residues. From germline, CDR1 is MNHNY and CDR2 SVGAGI (reference sequence). CDR3 sequence: CASSYSIAPDTQYF. CDR3 DNA sequence: TGTGCCAGCAGTTACTCGATCGCCCCAGATACGCAGTATTTT.

The rearrangement uses TRBV30 and TRBJ1-6, with a tentative D call TRBD1 (5 bases). Germline V gives CDR1 GTSNPN, CDR2 SVGIG (reference sequence). V lost 3 bases and J 11 bases, leaving 20 bases between the germline ends. The CDR3 loop spans 15 amino acids. This chain's CDR3 is CAWSRDSLDGAPLHF. The CDR3 DNA sequence: TGTGCCTGGAGCAGGGATTCACTTGACGGGGCACCCCTCCACTTT.

The V gene is TRBV28, the J gene TRBJ2-5; the D is unclear. The germline V gene has CDR1 MDHEN and CDR2 SYDVKM. The CDR3 consists of 13 residues. Trimming took off 5 bases at V and 1 base at J, with 8 bases between the two ends. For the CDR3, the DNA is TGTGCCAGCAGTCCGGTGGGCCAAGAGACCCAGTACTTC. It is translated as CASSPVGQETQYF.

This chain joins TRBV6-5 and TRBJ2-7; 7 nucleotides agree with TRBD2. The CDR3 extends over 13 amino acids. V lost 6 bases, J lost 6 bases, and 8 bases stayed unmatched. Germline assignment: CDR1 MNHEY and CDR2 SVGAGI. In DNA, the CDR3 is TGTGCCAGCAGCCCCTGGACTAGTTCCGAGCAGTACTTC. It codes for CASSPWTSSEQYF.

This clone occurred a few times. Other DNA sequences in this specimen translate into the identical CDR3. This sequence joins TRBV7-9 and TRBJ1-1; the D gene is possibly TRBD1 (6 bases). Between the trimmed V and J ends, which lost 4 bases and 2 bases, there was a span of 11 bases. The V gene's germline CDR1 is SEHNR and CDR2 FQNEAQ (reference sequence). The CDR3 has 14 amino acids. CDR3 in amino acids: CASSWGQPNTEAFF. Written as DNA, the CDR3 is TGTGCCAGCAGCTGGGGGCAGCCCAACACTGAAGCTTTCTTT. Full variable domain (remainder filled in from reference TRBV7-9 and TRBJ1-1): DTGVSQNPRHKITKRGQNVTFRCDPISEHNRLYWYRQTLGQGPEFLTYFQNEAQLEKSRLLSDRFSAERPKGSFSTLEIQRTEQGDSAMYLCASSWGQPNTEAFFGQGTRLTVV.

The chain uses TRBV2 and TRBJ1-2; D perhaps matches TRBD1 (5 bases). CDR3 length: 14 residues. V was shortened by 4 bases and J by 4 bases, with 13 bases between the two germline ends. Germline V gene sequence: CDR1 SNHLY, CDR2 FYNNEI. CDR3 region: CASSATGGFYGYTF. The DNA for the CDR3 is TGTGCCAGCAGTGCTACAGGTGGTTTCTATGGCTACACCTTC.

The gene calls are TRBV5-6 and TRBJ1-1; D unclear. Germline V CDR1 and CDR2: SGHDT, YYEEEE. This CDR3 is built from 15 residues. V was cut by 0 bases and J by 4 bases, with 13 bases left in between. The CDR3: CASSLVRVSGTEAFF. The CDR3 coding sequence is TGTGCCAGCAGCTTGGTGAGGGTAAGTGGCACTGAAGCTTTCTTT.

Comment on this clone: This specimen includes other DNA sequences encoding the same CDR3. CDR3 nucleotides: TGCGCCAGCAGCTTGGCGGGGGGAAATTCACCCCTCCACTTT. The encoded protein is CASSLAGGNSPLHF. The V and J genes are TRBV5-1 and TRBJ1-6; perhaps TRBD1 as D (5 bases). Germline values: CDR1 SGHRS, CDR2 YFSETQ. This CDR3 has 14 amino acids. V was clipped by 0 bases and J by 7 bases, with 8 bases between them. The full variable domain, in which reference TRBV5-1 and TRBJ1-6 provide the parts outside the CDR3, is KAGVTQTPRYLIKTRGQQVTLSCSPISGHRSVSWYQQTPGQGLQFLFEYFSETQRNKGNFPGRFSGRQFSNSRSEMNVSTLELGDSALYLCASSLAGGNSPLHFGNGTRLTVT.

CDR3 amino acids: CASSQGAWTEAFF. Written as DNA, the CDR3 is TGTGCCAGCTCACAGGGGGCTTGGACTGAAGCTTTCTTT. The chain is built from TRBV18 and TRBJ1-1; 7 nucleotides agree with TRBD1. J lost 5 bases, V lost 4 bases, and 4 bases had no gene match. Looked up from germline, CDR1 is KGHSH and CDR2 is LQKENI. The CDR3 spans 13 residues.

The genes are TRBV9 and TRBJ2-3; D gene ambiguous. V lost 3 bases to trimming and J lost 6 bases, with 11 bases between them. Per the germline V gene, CDR1 is SGDLS and CDR2 is YYNGEE. The CDR3 totals 13 residues. The CDR3 coding sequence is TGTGCCAGCAGCGCGGCCACTACTGATACGCAGTATTTT. Translation gives CASSAATTDTQYF. Filled out from reference TRBV9 and TRBJ2-3, the complete variable domain reads DSGVTQTPKHLITATGQRVTLRCSPRSGDLSVYWYQQSLDQGLQFLIQYYNGEERAKGNILERFSAQQFPDLHSELNLSSLELGDSALYFCASSAATTDTQYFGPGTRLTVL.

V gene TRBV5-1 combines with J gene TRBJ2-5; perhaps TRBD2 as D (7 bases). Germline V gene data show CDR1 as SGHRS and CDR2 as YFSETQ. The CDR3 loop spans 15 amino acids. Trimming stripped 4 bases from V and 3 bases from J, with 16 bases between. The CDR3 DNA is TGCGCCAGCAGCCCCCCGGGGAGGGGGAAAGAGACCCAGTACTTC. Translation gives CASSPPGRGKETQYF.

The V call is TRBV29-1, the J call TRBJ1-2; tentatively, D is TRBD1 (5 bases). Per the germline V gene, CDR1 is SQVTM and CDR2 is ANQGSEA. The CDR3 contains 15 residues. Trimming shortened V by 4 bases and J by 2 bases, and 17 bases separated the two germline ends. In nucleotides, the CDR3 is TGCAGCGTTGTTGGGGCCGGGAGTTCGAACTATGGCTACACCTTC. Protein product: CSVVGAGSSNYGYTF.

The CDR3 bases are TGTGCCAGCAATAGGGAGATACAAGAGACCCAGTACTTC. Its protein product is CASNREIQETQYF. This chain links TRBV7-9 with TRBJ2-5; TRBD2 might be the D (5 bases). Deletions cut 7 bases from V and 2 bases from J, with 11 bases between. The CDR3 contains 13 residues. Germline V gene data show CDR1 as SEHNR and CDR2 as FQNEAQ (reference sequence).

This clone was seen once. The V call is TRBV9, the J call TRBJ1-6; 10 bases are a match to TRBD1. V trimming: 4 bases; J trimming: 9 bases; junction bases outside the gene matches: 7. Germline V gene sequence: CDR1 SGDLS, CDR2 YYNGEE. This CDR3 region has 15 residues. The CDR3 loop reads CASSPVGQGSSPLHF. Written as DNA, the CDR3 is TGTGCCAGCAGCCCGGTGGGACAGGGGTCTTCACCCCTCCACTTT.